This T cell receptor beta chain was recovered during a study of blood T cell repertoires in COVID-19 (dated by TCRdb to the early 2020s). Regarding the research as a whole: Samples from collaborators originated in the United States, Italy and Spain and spanned both the acute and convalescent phases of COVID-19. The prospective study material was composed of cDNA or gDNA derived from T cells, B-cell-depleted T cells, or PBMCs. Subjects who had been exposed to COVID-19, were actively infected with it, or had recovered from it provided the deeply sampled blood TCRbeta repertoires that made up the dataset. The repertoires were released in a freely available public database meant as a resource for research on the immune response to SARS-CoV-2. The samples were drawn from two sources: the first 160 participants of the ongoing ImmuneRACE study, and 1,000 to 1,500 subjects contributed by 6 global collaborators. Nearly every sample came with metadata listing a de-identified subject ID, COVID-19 status, age in years and sex. Where available, HLA class I and class II types were taken from metadata supplied by the sample provider and were not determined by assay-based typing.

The immunoSEQ Assay, a bias-controlled multiplex PCR, was used to amplify TCRbeta CDR3 regions from genomic DNA. Processing in the source paper ran as follows. The number of nucleated cells in each sample was estimated from the amplification of reference gene primers within the assay. Sequence reads were collapsed and filtered to measure the absolute abundance of every unique TCRbeta CDR3 rearrangement. For each sample, productive Simpson clonality was calculated as the square root of Simpson's diversity index over productive rearrangements. The immuneACCESS repertoire file appears here via TCRdb, limited to in-frame rearrangements. These files lack a portion of the clones; in checked studies, under half of the deficit traces to unresolved V genes, and the cause of the others is not known. The DNA gave D and trimming, while V, J and clone size come from that table. This sample comprises about 190,000 clones, around 79% of them detected only once. About 13% of the sample comes from the top ten.

About this clone itself: What antigen it recognizes has not been identified. No base quality values were provided; no much bigger clone lies one nucleotide off.

General conclusions and limits of the study: The amount of clinical and demographic metadata varied by source and participant and was provided uncurated.

Samples from volunteer blood donors who had recovered from COVID-19 were contributed by a second Seattle source. Collaborating institutions collected whole blood in K2EDTA tubes following their own protocols. Collaborator samples were shipped for TCRbeta analysis as frozen whole blood, isolated PBMCs, or DNA extracted from either sample type. Deletion took 6 bases off V and 2 bases off J, with a span of 5 bases between the germline ends. The germline V gene sets CDR1 to MNHEY and CDR2 to SVGAGI. The CDR3 goes from the cysteine to the phenylalanine over 13 residues. The entry retains the CDR3 DNA only, 39 bases that are in frame from base 1.

The receptor chain draws on TRBV6-5 and TRBJ1-6; the D gene cannot be named for sure. The sequenced sample consisted of peripheral blood. This clonotype was obtained from a man aged 45-65 years who had recovered from COVID-19. The DNA is as follows: TGTGCCAGCAGGAGTCCCTATAATTCACCCCTCCACTTT. This codes for CASRSPYNSPLHF.